The rows below give T cell receptor beta chains drawn from one sample of a study of cytomegalovirus exposure and HLA in healthy donors. Generated by immunoSEQ multiplex PCR, the TCRdb table keeps only in-frame clones and is missing some. The table includes fewer than 200,000 clones, around 81% detected once. The material sequenced was PBMCs. These receptors were taken from a man in his forties in good health and CMV-seronegative. Each CDR3 is given with its conserved first and last residue. A D gene is named only where the DNA matches it firmly. Expanded clones are given a class, and other clones once, few, many or no size at all.

V gene: TRBV18
clone size: .
J gene: TRBJ1-2
D gene: TRBD1
CDR3 protein: CASSPTDRVDGYTF
CDR3 DNA: TGTGCCAGCTCACCAACCGACAGGGTTGATGGCTACACCTTC

V gene: TRBV18
clone size: .
J gene: TRBJ2-1
D gene: TRBD2
CDR3 protein: CASSPTSGSHNEQFF
CDR3 DNA: TGTGCCAGCTCACCGACTAGCGGGAGCCACAATGAGCAGTTCTTC

V gene: TRBV6-5
clone size: .
J gene: TRBJ1-2
D gene: TRBD1
CDR3 protein: CASSQDRDVRSGYTF
CDR3 DNA: TGTGCCAGCAGTCAAGACAGGGACGTCCGCTCGGGCTACACCTTC

V gene: TRBV5-1
clone size: .
J gene: TRBJ1-4
D gene: .
CDR3 protein: CASSLEPANEKLFF
CDR3 DNA: TGCGCCAGCAGCTTGGAGCCCGCTAATGAAAAACTGTTTTTT

V gene: TRBV7-2
clone size: once
J gene: TRBJ2-5
D gene: .
CDR3 protein: CASSQREGTQYF
CDR3 DNA: TGTGCCAGCAGCCAACGGGAAGGGACCCAGTACTTC

V gene: TRBV27
clone size: .
J gene: TRBJ2-5
D gene: TRBD2
CDR3 protein: CASSFLGLAGDHKETQYF
CDR3 DNA: TGTGCCAGCAGTTTCCTTGGACTAGCGGGGGACCATAAAGAGACCCAGTACTTC

V gene: TRBV10-3
clone size: .
J gene: TRBJ2-7
D gene: .
CDR3 protein: CAISDLVGESEQYF
CDR3 DNA: TGTGCCATCAGTGATCTGGTCGGTGAGTCCGAGCAGTACTTC

V gene: TRBV5-1
clone size: few
J gene: TRBJ1-5
D gene: .
CDR3 protein: CASSQGMADNQPQHF
CDR3 DNA: TGCGCCAGCAGCCAGGGGATGGCCGACAATCAGCCCCAGCATTTT

V gene: TRBV13
clone size: .
J gene: TRBJ2-1
D gene: .
CDR3 protein: CASSSGSVHNEQFF
CDR3 DNA: TGTGCCAGCAGCTCGGGGAGTGTTCACAATGAGCAGTTCTTC

V gene: TRBV19
clone size: .
J gene: TRBJ2-7
D gene: TRBD1
CDR3 protein: CASSIGRGQGPRISASPSYEQYF
CDR3 DNA: TGTGCCAGTAGTATAGGGAGGGGACAGGGACCTCGGATTTCTGCCTCCCCCTCCTACGAGCAGTACTTC

V gene: TRBV11-2
clone size: .
J gene: TRBJ2-7
D gene: .
CDR3 protein: CASTTQWSEQYF
CDR3 DNA: TGTGCCAGCACCACCCAATGGAGTGAGCAGTACTTC

V gene: TRBV7-2
clone size: few
J gene: TRBJ1-1
D gene: .
CDR3 protein: CASSRRGPMNTEAFF
CDR3 DNA: TGTGCCAGCAGCCGACGAGGCCCGATGAACACTGAAGCTTTCTTT

V gene: TRBV27
clone size: .
J gene: TRBJ2-3
D gene: TRBD2
CDR3 protein: CASSLKGLNTDTQYF
CDR3 DNA: TGTGCCAGCAGTTTAAAGGGACTAAACACAGATACGCAGTATTTT

V gene: TRBV27
clone size: .
J gene: TRBJ1-2
D gene: .
CDR3 protein: CASSLTGNYGYTF
CDR3 DNA: TGTGCCAGCAGTCTCACGGGTAACTATGGCTACACCTTC

V gene: TRBV7-6
clone size: .
J gene: TRBJ1-1
D gene: .
CDR3 protein: CASSLVSLQLNTEAFF
CDR3 DNA: TGTGCCAGCAGCTTAGTCTCATTACAGCTGAACACTGAAGCTTTCTTT

V gene: TRBV29-1
clone size: .
J gene: TRBJ1-3
D gene: .
CDR3 protein: CSGMDVRRGAQGNTIYF
CDR3 DNA: TGCAGCGGAATGGACGTAAGGAGGGGAGCACAGGGAAACACCATATATTTT

V gene: TRBV7-9
clone size: .
J gene: TRBJ1-2
D gene: .
CDR3 protein: CASSPSGYGYTF
CDR3 DNA: TGTGCCAGCAGCCCCTCAGGCTATGGCTACACCTTC

V gene: TRBV4-1
clone size: .
J gene: TRBJ1-1
D gene: .
CDR3 protein: CASSPRRDTEAFF
CDR3 DNA: TGCGCCAGCAGCCCGAGAAGAGATACTGAAGCTTTCTTT

V gene: TRBV9
clone size: few
J gene: TRBJ2-3
D gene: TRBD2
CDR3 protein: CASSFSGGKGDTQYF
CDR3 DNA: TGTGCCAGCAGCTTTAGCGGGGGGAAGGGAGATACGCAGTATTTT

V gene: TRBV9
clone size: .
J gene: TRBJ1-3
D gene: .
CDR3 protein: CASSGPDTRRNTIYF
CDR3 DNA: TGTGCCAGCAGCGGCCCTGACACGAGACGAAACACCATATATTTT

V gene: TRBV2
clone size: .
J gene: TRBJ1-1
D gene: .
CDR3 protein: CASNGSPNTEAFF
CDR3 DNA: TGTGCCAGCAATGGCTCGCCGAACACTGAAGCTTTCTTT

V gene: TRBV6-1
clone size: .
J gene: TRBJ1-5
D gene: TRBD1
CDR3 protein: CASRRTGGQPQHF
CDR3 DNA: TGTGCCAGCAGGCGGACAGGGGGCCAGCCCCAGCATTTT

V gene: TRBV5-1
clone size: .
J gene: TRBJ1-1
D gene: TRBD1
CDR3 protein: CASSLGAGGDTEAFF
CDR3 DNA: TGCGCCAGCAGCTTGGGGGCAGGGGGCGACACTGAAGCTTTCTTT

V gene: TRBV18
clone size: .
J gene: TRBJ2-1
D gene: .
CDR3 protein: CASSLSHPRGRFNHEQFF
CDR3 DNA: TGTGCCAGCTCACTTTCTCATCCCAGGGGAAGGTTTAACCATGAGCAGTTCTTC

V gene: TRBV6-1
clone size: .
J gene: TRBJ2-1
D gene: TRBD2
CDR3 protein: CASRETSGGHNEQFF
CDR3 DNA: TGTGCCAGCAGGGAGACTAGCGGGGGCCACAATGAGCAGTTCTTC

V gene: TRBV30
clone size: few
J gene: TRBJ1-3
D gene: .
CDR3 protein: CAWLTVSSGNTIYF
CDR3 DNA: TGTGCCTGGCTAACAGTCAGCTCTGGAAACACCATATATTTT

V gene: TRBV5-1
clone size: .
J gene: TRBJ2-5
D gene: .
CDR3 protein: CASSLELPHVRETQYF
CDR3 DNA: TGCGCCAGCAGCTTGGAGTTGCCCCACGTACGGGAGACCCAGTACTTC

V gene: TRBV18
clone size: few
J gene: TRBJ1-1
D gene: TRBD1
CDR3 protein: CASSPQGAGTEAFF
CDR3 DNA: TGTGCCAGCTCACCCCAGGGGGCAGGGACTGAAGCTTTCTTT

V gene: TRBV5-4
clone size: .
J gene: TRBJ2-1
D gene: TRBD2
CDR3 protein: CASSLVSGTSGSSEQFF
CDR3 DNA: TGTGCCAGCAGCTTGGTTAGCGGGACTAGCGGGAGTTCTGAGCAGTTCTTC

V gene: TRBV5-1
clone size: .
J gene: TRBJ2-7
D gene: .
CDR3 protein: CASSTTGTNYEQYF
CDR3 DNA: TGCGCCAGCAGCACAACAGGAACGAACTACGAGCAGTACTTC

V gene: TRBV4-1
clone size: .
J gene: TRBJ2-1
D gene: .
CDR3 protein: CASSQEPPRGFDEQFF
CDR3 DNA: TGCGCCAGCAGCCAAGAACCACCTCGGGGATTTGATGAGCAGTTCTTC

V gene: TRBV29-1
clone size: few
J gene: TRBJ1-1
D gene: .
CDR3 protein: CSVETARVRETEAFF
CDR3 DNA: TGCAGCGTTGAAACGGCGAGGGTCCGGGAAACTGAAGCTTTCTTT

V gene: TRBV7-2
clone size: .
J gene: TRBJ1-2
D gene: TRBD1
CDR3 protein: CASSFETGVGGYTF
CDR3 DNA: TGTGCCAGCAGCTTCGAGACAGGGGTAGGAGGCTACACCTTC

V gene: TRBV5-5
clone size: .
J gene: TRBJ2-7
D gene: TRBD2
CDR3 protein: CASSLTGTSTYEQYF
CDR3 DNA: TGTGCCAGCAGCCTGACAGGGACTAGCACCTACGAGCAGTACTTC

V gene: TRBV29-1
clone size: .
J gene: TRBJ1-5
D gene: .
CDR3 protein: CSVLTAINQPQHF
CDR3 DNA: TGCAGCGTCCTGACAGCGATCAATCAGCCCCAGCATTTT

V gene: TRBV2
clone size: .
J gene: TRBJ1-1
D gene: .
CDR3 protein: CASTQSLGMNTEAFF
CDR3 DNA: TGTGCCAGCACCCAATCGCTGGGCATGAACACTGAAGCTTTCTTT

V gene: TRBV11-2
clone size: .
J gene: TRBJ2-3
D gene: .
CDR3 protein: CASSLGATSTDTQYF
CDR3 DNA: TGTGCCAGCAGCTTGGGAGCGACTAGCACAGATACGCAGTATTTT

V gene: TRBV5-4
clone size: few
J gene: TRBJ2-4
D gene: .
CDR3 protein: CASSLESGLAKNIQYF
CDR3 DNA: TGTGCCAGCAGCTTGGAATCGGGGTTAGCCAAAAACATTCAGTACTTC

V gene: TRBV14
clone size: .
J gene: TRBJ2-5
D gene: .
CDR3 protein: CASRPQEQETQYF
CDR3 DNA: TGTGCCAGCAGACCACAGGAACAAGAGACCCAGTACTTC

V gene: TRBV27
clone size: .
J gene: TRBJ2-7
D gene: .
CDR3 protein: CATSQAVSYEQYF
CDR3 DNA: TGTGCCACCTCTCAGGCAGTCTCCTACGAGCAGTACTTC

V gene: TRBV5-1
clone size: .
J gene: TRBJ1-1
D gene: TRBD1
CDR3 protein: CASSSRQGAGGESEAFF
CDR3 DNA: TGCGCCAGCAGCTCCCGACAGGGCGCAGGGGGAGAGTCCGAAGCTTTCTTT

V gene: TRBV6-5
clone size: .
J gene: TRBJ2-7
D gene: TRBD1
CDR3 protein: CASSYRTGGYEQYF
CDR3 DNA: TGTGCCAGCAGTTACCGGACAGGGGGCTACGAGCAGTACTTC

V gene: TRBV7-9
clone size: .
J gene: TRBJ1-5
D gene: TRBD1
CDR3 protein: CSSSLVGGQGYQPQHF
CDR3 DNA: TGTTCCAGCAGCTTAGTAGGGGGACAGGGGTATCAGCCCCAGCATTTT

V gene: TRBV4-3
clone size: .
J gene: TRBJ2-1
D gene: .
CDR3 protein: CASSQDGEHEQFF
CDR3 DNA: TGCGCCAGCAGCCAAGATGGGGAGCATGAGCAGTTCTTC

V gene: TRBV4-3
clone size: .
J gene: TRBJ1-4
D gene: TRBD1
CDR3 protein: CASSQVAGGNEKLFF
CDR3 DNA: TGCGCCAGCAGCCAAGTGGCAGGGGGTAATGAAAAACTGTTTTTT

V gene: TRBV12-5
clone size: .
J gene: TRBJ2-5
D gene: TRBD2
CDR3 protein: CASGGVSGETQYF
CDR3 DNA: TGTGCTAGCGGGGGGGTCAGTGGAGAGACCCAGTACTTC

V gene: TRBV6-1
clone size: .
J gene: TRBJ1-5
D gene: TRBD1
CDR3 protein: CASNQGAFNQPQHF
CDR3 DNA: TGTGCCAGCAATCAGGGGGCTTTCAATCAGCCCCAGCATTTT

V gene: TRBV18
clone size: .
J gene: TRBJ1-5
D gene: .
CDR3 protein: CASSRGEIGISNQPQHF
CDR3 DNA: TGTGCCAGCTCACGGGGGGAAATCGGCATAAGCAATCAGCCCCAGCATTTT

V gene: TRBV11-1
clone size: few
J gene: TRBJ2-2
D gene: TRBD1
CDR3 protein: CASSFRGRRSGELFF
CDR3 DNA: TGTGCCAGCAGCTTCAGGGGGCGTCGTTCCGGGGAGCTGTTTTTT

V gene: TRBV27
clone size: .
J gene: TRBJ2-5
D gene: .
CDR3 protein: CASGGSRETQYF
CDR3 DNA: TGTGCCAGCGGAGGGTCAAGGGAGACCCAGTACTTC

V gene: TRBV6-5
clone size: .
J gene: TRBJ1-1
D gene: .
CDR3 protein: CASSYVAVRNTEAFF
CDR3 DNA: TGTGCCAGCAGTTACGTCGCGGTGAGGAACACTGAAGCTTTCTTT

V gene: TRBV7-9
clone size: once
J gene: TRBJ2-7
D gene: .
CDR3 protein: CASSFRSVSYEQYF
CDR3 DNA: TGTGCCAGCAGCTTCAGAAGCGTTTCCTACGAGCAGTACTTC

V gene: TRBV25-1
clone size: once
J gene: TRBJ1-6
D gene: TRBD1
CDR3 protein: CASSEPPRGNSPLHF
CDR3 DNA: TGTGCCAGCAGTGAACCCCCCAGGGGGAATTCACCCCTCCACTTT

V gene: TRBV21-1
clone size: few
J gene: TRBJ2-4
D gene: .
CDR3 protein: CASSIMQRQSENIQYF
CDR3 DNA: TGTGCCAGCAGCATTATGCAGCGACAGTCGGAAAACATTCAGTACTTC

V gene: TRBV7-2
clone size: .
J gene: TRBJ2-5
D gene: .
CDR3 protein: CASSFAREETQYF
CDR3 DNA: TGTGCCAGCAGCTTTGCGCGGGAAGAGACCCAGTACTTC

V gene: TRBV2
clone size: .
J gene: TRBJ1-5
D gene: .
CDR3 protein: CASKSQGVGQPQHF
CDR3 DNA: TGTGCCAGCAAAAGCCAGGGTGTGGGTCAGCCCCAGCATTTT

V gene: TRBV19
clone size: .
J gene: TRBJ2-2
D gene: .
CDR3 protein: CASSETGTTGELFF
CDR3 DNA: TGTGCCAGTAGTGAGACAGGCACCACCGGGGAGCTGTTTTTT